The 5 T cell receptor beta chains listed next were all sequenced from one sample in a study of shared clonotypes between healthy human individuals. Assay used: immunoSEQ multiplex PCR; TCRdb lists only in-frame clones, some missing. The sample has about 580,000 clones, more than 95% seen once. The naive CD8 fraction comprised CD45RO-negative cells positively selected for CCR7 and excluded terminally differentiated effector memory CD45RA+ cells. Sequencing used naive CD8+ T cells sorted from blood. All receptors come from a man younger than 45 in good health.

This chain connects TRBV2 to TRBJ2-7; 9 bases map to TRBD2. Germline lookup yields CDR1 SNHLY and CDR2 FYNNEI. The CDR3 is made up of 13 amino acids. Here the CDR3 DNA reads TGTGCACTGTACCGACTAGCGGCCTACGAGCAGTACTTC. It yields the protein CALYRLAAYEQYF.

The CDR3 spells CASGQGSYNEQFF. CDR3 nucleotides: TGTGCCAGCGGGCAGGGGTCCTACAATGAGCAGTTCTTC. The chain employs TRBV7-9 and TRBJ2-1, with a tentative D call TRBD1 (6 bases). The CDR3 sequence is 13 residues long. Germline lookup yields CDR1 SEHNR and CDR2 FQNEAQ (reference sequence). V lost 8 bases to trimming and J lost 1 base, with 9 bases between them.

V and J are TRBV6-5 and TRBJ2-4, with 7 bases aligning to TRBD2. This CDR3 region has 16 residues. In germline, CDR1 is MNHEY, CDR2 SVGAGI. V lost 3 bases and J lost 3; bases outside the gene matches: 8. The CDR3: CASSYRAGAVKNIQYF. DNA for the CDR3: TGTGCCAGCAGTTATAGGGCGGGAGCGGTCAAAAACATTCAGTACTTC.

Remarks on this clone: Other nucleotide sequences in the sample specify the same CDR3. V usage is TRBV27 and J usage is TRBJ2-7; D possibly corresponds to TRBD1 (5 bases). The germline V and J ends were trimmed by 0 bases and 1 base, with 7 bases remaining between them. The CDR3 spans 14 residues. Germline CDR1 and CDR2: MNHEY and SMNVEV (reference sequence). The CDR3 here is CASSLSTGSYEQYF. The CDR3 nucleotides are TGTGCCAGCAGTTTATCCACAGGTTCCTACGAGCAGTACTTC.

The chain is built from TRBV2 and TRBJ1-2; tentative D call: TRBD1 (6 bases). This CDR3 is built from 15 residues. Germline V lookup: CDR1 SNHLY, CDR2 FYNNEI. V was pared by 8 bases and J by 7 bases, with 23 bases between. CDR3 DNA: TGTGCCAGCCCAAAACCCCCCGGCAGGGGTAGTGGCTACACCTTC. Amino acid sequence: CASPKPPGRGSGYTF.